A selection of T cell receptor beta chains follows, all from one sample in a study of blood T cell repertoires in COVID-19. Some clones are missing from TCRdb's copy, which holds only in-frame ones; the method was immunoSEQ multiplex PCR. The profile shows about 150,000 clones, 80% of them singletons. Sequenced input: peripheral blood. These receptor sequences come from a man between 60 and 75 years old with acute or convalescent COVID-19. Both conserved end residues are part of each CDR3. The D gene is left open where the match is weak. A row's size may be missing; if present it is once, few, many or a size class.

v_call	j_call	d_call	clone_size	cdr3_nt	cdr3_aa
TRBV7-3	TRBJ2-1	TRBD2	.	TGTGCCAGCAGCTCCGGGAGGCTAGCGGGGGTCAATGAGCAGTTCTTC	CASSSGRLAGVNEQFF
TRBV3-1/TRBV3-2	TRBJ2-3	TRBD2	.	TGTGCCAGCAGCCAAGCCCTGACTAGCAGCACAGATACGCAGTATTTT	CASSQALTSSTDTQYF
TRBV7-9	TRBJ2-2	.	.	TGTGCCAGCAGCTGGTTAGCTAACACCGGGGAGCTGTTTTTT	CASSWLANTGELFF
TRBV28	TRBJ2-3	TRBD2	.	TGTGCCAGCAGTCCTGGACTAGCGGGAACAGATACGCAGTATTTT	CASSPGLAGTDTQYF
TRBV5-5	TRBJ2-7	TRBD1	.	TGTGCCAGCAGCTTACAGGGGAGTCGCGAGCAGTACTTC	CASSLQGSREQYF
TRBV6-5	TRBJ1-2	TRBD1	.	TGTGCCAGCAGCGACCCCGGGACAGGGGGATATGGCTACACCTTC	CASSDPGTGGYGYTF
TRBV5-4	TRBJ1-1	.	.	TGTGCCAGCAGCCGAGACGGGATTGAAGCTTTCTTT	CASSRDGIEAFF
TRBV6-5	TRBJ2-7	.	.	TGTGCCAGCGAGGCAGGGGCAACCTACGAGCAGTACTTC	CASEAGATYEQYF
TRBV4-2	TRBJ1-3	.	.	TGTGCCAGCAGCCAAGATCGGCAGGGGCGAAACACCATATATTTT	CASSQDRQGRNTIYF
TRBV4-1	TRBJ1-4	.	.	TGCGCCAGCAGCCAAGGCAGTCCAGGCGAAGCAACTAATGAAAAACTGTTTTTT	CASSQGSPGEATNEKLFF
TRBV19	TRBJ2-3	TRBD2	.	TGTGCCAGTAGTTCCTATGGCGGGAGCGAGTATTTT	CASSSYGGSEYF
TRBV6-5	TRBJ2-2	.	.	TGTGCCAGCAGTTTATACAGGGTCGGGGAGCTGTTTTTT	CASSLYRVGELFF
TRBV5-4	TRBJ1-1	TRBD1	.	TGTGCCAGCGTGGGACAGCCGAACACTGAAGCTTTCTTT	CASVGQPNTEAFF
TRBV18	TRBJ2-3	.	.	TGTGCCAGCTCCCTAGGAAGCGGAACAGATACGCAGTATTTT	CASSLGSGTDTQYF
TRBV5-6	TRBJ1-5	TRBD1	.	TGTGCCAGCAGCACCGGGACAGGGCGGAATCAGCCCCAGCATTTT	CASSTGTGRNQPQHF
TRBV5-5	TRBJ1-3	.	.	TGTGCCAGCAGCTTGGCGGACAGTCGCTCTGGAAACACCATATATTTT	CASSLADSRSGNTIYF
TRBV6-5	TRBJ1-2	.	once	TGTGCCAGCAGTTCCAACAGGGTCCGATATGGCTACACCTTC	CASSSNRVRYGYTF
TRBV7-3	TRBJ2-1	.	.	TGTGCCAGCAGCTTAAACGGAGCTGGGTCCTACAATGAGCAGTTCTTC	CASSLNGAGSYNEQFF
TRBV7-2	TRBJ1-2	.	.	TGTGCCAGCAGCCCGGGGGGTGGAGGGCTAATCTATGGCTACACCTTC	CASSPGGGGLIYGYTF
TRBV5-6	TRBJ2-7	.	.	TGTGCCAGCACCCGGCAGGGCCCTCCCTACTACGAGCAGTACTTC	CASTRQGPPYYEQYF
TRBV4-2	TRBJ2-1	TRBD1	.	TGTGCCAGCAGAAAGACAGGGGGGTTTACTGAGCAGTTCTTC	CASRKTGGFTEQFF
TRBV6-2/TRBV6-3	TRBJ1-6	.	.	TGTGCCAGCAGTTACTCGAGCCGTAATTCACCCCTCCACTTT	CASSYSSRNSPLHF
TRBV11-1	TRBJ2-3	.	.	TGTGCCAGCAGCTTAGGGGCCGCCCTCCTGGGTACGCAGTATTTT	CASSLGAALLGTQYF
TRBV28	TRBJ1-6	TRBD1	.	TGTGCCAGCAGTCCGCGGGACAGGGGCGTTTCACCCCTCCACTTT	CASSPRDRGVSPLHF
TRBV27	TRBJ2-5	TRBD1	once	TGTGCCAGCAGTTCTCCAAGGGGTTGGACAGGGATTTGGGGTGGACAAGAGACCCAGTACTTC	CASSSPRGWTGIWGGQETQYF
TRBV28	TRBJ2-3	TRBD2	.	TGTGCCAGCAGCTTATTTAGCGGGAGTGCGCAGTATTTT	CASSLFSGSAQYF
TRBV4-2	TRBJ2-3	.	.	TGTGCCAGCAGCCAAGGAGAACTTAGCACAGATACGCAGTATTTT	CASSQGELSTDTQYF
TRBV4-3	TRBJ2-2	.	.	TGCGCCAGCAGCCAAGGGACAGATCGAGTTAATCGGCTGTTTTTT	CASSQGTDRVNRLFF
TRBV2	TRBJ1-4	.	.	TGTGCCAGCAGCCGCGACAGATTCAATAATGAAAAACTGTTTTTT	CASSRDRFNNEKLFF
TRBV7-2	TRBJ2-3	TRBD2	.	TGTGCCAGCAGCTTAAACCCGGGACTAGTAGATACGCAGTATTTT	CASSLNPGLVDTQYF
TRBV9	TRBJ2-2	.	.	TGTGCCAGCAGCGGAGCTCCGAACACCGGGGAGCTGTTTTTT	CASSGAPNTGELFF
TRBV6-5	TRBJ1-3	TRBD1	.	TGTGCCAGCAGTTACTCGAGGGGACAGCCAGAATATTTT	CASSYSRGQPEYF
TRBV15	TRBJ1-5	.	.	TGTGCCACCAGCAGAGATGGGGGCGTCCAGCCCCAGCATTTT	CATSRDGGVQPQHF
TRBV9	TRBJ2-1	TRBD2	.	TGTGCCAGCAGCGTAGCTTCGGGACTAAACAATGAGCAGTTCTTC	CASSVASGLNNEQFF
TRBV3-1/TRBV3-2	TRBJ2-2	.	.	TGTGCCAGCAGCCAAGTATCCGAGGGCGGGGAGCTGTTTTTT	CASSQVSEGGELFF
TRBV11-2	TRBJ2-1	TRBD2	once	TGTGCCAGCAGCATACTAGCGGCCCCCCACAATGAGCAGTTCTTC	CASSILAAPHNEQFF
TRBV5-6	TRBJ2-3	.	.	TGTGCCAGCAGCTCGCCTGGAGGGGTCAGGACAGATACGCAGTATTTT	CASSSPGGVRTDTQYF
TRBV4-1	TRBJ1-2	TRBD1	few	TGCGCCAGCAGCCAAGACAATTGGACAGGGTACGGCTACACCTTC	CASSQDNWTGYGYTF
TRBV6-2/TRBV6-3	TRBJ2-3	TRBD1	.	TGTGCCAGCAGTTACGGGACAGGGACAGATACGCAGTATTTT	CASSYGTGTDTQYF
TRBV5-4	TRBJ2-5	.	.	TGTGCCAGCAGCTTGTCAGTTGGGCCACCCCAAGAGACCCAGTACTTC	CASSLSVGPPQETQYF
TRBV4-3	TRBJ2-1	TRBD2	.	TGCGCCAGCAGCCAAGAAGCGGGAGGTTCCTACAATGAGCAGTTCTTC	CASSQEAGGSYNEQFF
TRBV18	TRBJ1-6	.	.	TGTGCCAGCTCACCACCGGAGGGTTATAATTCACCCCTCCACTTT	CASSPPEGYNSPLHF
TRBV3-1/TRBV3-2	TRBJ1-6	.	.	TGTGCCAGCAGCCGTAAACATCATAATTCACCCCTCCACTTT	CASSRKHHNSPLHF
TRBV7-2	TRBJ1-5	.	once	TGTGCCAGCAGCTTGGACAGATCCCCGTCGCCCCAGCATTTT	CASSLDRSPSPQHF
TRBV4-1	TRBJ2-3	.	.	TGCGCCAGCAGGGTCTCAACTAGCACAGATACGCAGTATTTT	CASRVSTSTDTQYF
TRBV19	TRBJ1-1	TRBD1	.	TGTGCCAGTAGGACCGGGACAGGGTTGATTAGCACTGAAGCTTTCTTT	CASRTGTGLISTEAFF
TRBV2	TRBJ2-7	TRBD1	.	TGTGCCAGCAGTTCTAGGGCTAGGGGGCCCTACGAGCAGTACTTC	CASSSRARGPYEQYF
TRBV21-1	TRBJ2-6	.	.	TGTGCCAGCAGCAAACTCCAGGACTCTGGGGCCAACGTCCTGACTTTC	CASSKLQDSGANVLTF
TRBV2	TRBJ1-1	TRBD1	once	TGTGCCAGCAGTCCCGACAGGGGGAGGACTGAAGCTTTCTTT	CASSPDRGRTEAFF
TRBV28	TRBJ1-5	.	.	TGTGCCAGCAGTCCCCTTTATCAGCCCCAGCATTTT	CASSPLYQPQHF
TRBV24-1	TRBJ2-7	.	.	TGTGCCACCACCCGGAGCGAACTGAGTAGCGAGCAGTACTTC	CATTRSELSSEQYF